The 9 T cell receptor beta chains presented below share a single source sample, sequenced in a study of T cell responses to AZD1222 COVID-19 vaccine. Assay: immunoSEQ multiplex PCR; the TCRdb copy retains only in-frame clones and omits some. The sample lists around 110,000 clones, approximately 85% seen once, with roughly 3.9% in the top ten. The sequenced sample was peripheral blood, obtained on day 0 of MenACWY control vaccination. Receptors originate from an adult in good health.

The chain's CDR3 is CASRTTGNTEAFF. CDR3 bases: TGTGCCAGCAGGACCACAGGGAACACTGAAGCTTTCTTT. The chain carries TRBV11-2 and TRBJ1-1; tentative D call: TRBD1 (5 bases). Per germline, CDR1 SGHAT and CDR2 FQNNGV. The CDR3 runs 13 residues. V lost 6 bases to trimming and J lost 1 base, with 9 bases between them.

This clone was observed once. The CDR3 loop reads CASRFPLAGGLDTQYF. CDR3 coding DNA: TGTGCCAGCAGGTTCCCTCTAGCGGGGGGGTTAGATACGCAGTATTTT. The chain recombines TRBV7-2 with TRBJ2-3; 12 positions match TRBD2. V lost 6 bases, J lost 5 bases, and 9 bases stayed unmatched. CDR3 length equals 16 residues. The germline V gene encodes CDR1 SGHTA and CDR2 FQGNSA.

There are a few counts of this clone. The chain carries TRBV7-3 and TRBJ1-1; D is possibly TRBD1 (6 bases). Between the trimmed V and J ends, which lost 0 bases and 1 base, there was a span of 15 bases. This CDR3 has 17 amino acids. Germline values: CDR1 SGHTA, CDR2 FQGTGA. CDR3 DNA: TGTGCCAGCAGCTTAACGCGGCCAGGGGCTGCGAACACTGAAGCTTTCTTT. Translating gives CASSLTRPGAANTEAFF.

This rearrangement joins TRBV28 to TRBJ1-2; unclear D gene. Germline CDR1 reads MDHEN; CDR2 reads SYDVKM. CDR3 length: 12 residues. The V and J ends lost 4 bases and 3 bases respectively, with 6 bases between them. Here the CDR3 reads CASSWGDYGYTF. The CDR3 DNA reads as TGTGCCAGCAGTTGGGGTGACTATGGCTACACCTTC.

The chain employs TRBV9 and TRBJ2-1; D is uncertain. CDR1 and CDR2 from the germline V gene are SGDLS and YYNGEE. The CDR3 loop spans 13 amino acids. The V and J ends lost 1 base and 5 bases respectively, with 7 bases between them. CDR3 nucleotides: TGTGCCAGCAGCGTAATGGGGAACAATGAGCAGTTCTTC. Encoded protein: CASSVMGNNEQFF.

The gene calls are TRBV10-3 and TRBJ1-2, with TRBD1 as a possible D gene (5 bases). From germline, CDR1 is ENHRY and CDR2 SYGVKD. CDR3 length equals 12 residues. V lost 2 bases to trimming and J lost 7 bases, with 8 bases between them. The CDR3 DNA follows: TGTGCCATCAGTGAGGACAGAAGTGGCTACACCTTC. Protein: CAISEDRSGYTF.

Only a few counts were recorded for this clone. This rearrangement joins TRBV2 to TRBJ2-7; 8 bases are shared with TRBD2. The CDR3 is made up of 15 amino acids. J gave up 3 bases and V 8 bases, and 12 bases lay outside the gene matches. Germline assignment: CDR1 SNHLY and CDR2 FYNNEI. The CDR3 DNA is TGTGCCAGCGGGGACCCGGCTAGCGGGCACTACGAGCAGTACTTC. Translation: CASGDPASGHYEQYF.

CDR3 nucleotide sequence: TGTGCCAGCGACGGACAGGGAGTCTCTGGAAACACCATATATTTT. Amino acids: CASDGQGVSGNTIYF. The chain combines TRBV2 with TRBJ1-3; TRBD1 aligns across 8 bases. The CDR3 extends over 15 amino acids. Germline CDR1 and CDR2: SNHLY and FYNNEI. Trimming removed 8 bases from V and 0 bases from J; junction bases left unmatched: 6.

The chain combines TRBV7-2 with TRBJ2-2, with TRBD1 identical over 8 bases. CDR1 SGHTA and CDR2 FQGNSA come from the germline V gene. After removal of 0 bases from V and 7 bases from J, the junction contained 4 bases not matched to a gene. The CDR3 covers 15 residues. The CDR3 DNA follows: TGTGCCAGCAGCTTAGCGAACAGGGGGGTCGGGGAGCTGTTTTTT. Translated, it gives CASSLANRGVGELFF. Full variable domain (outside the CDR3, taken from reference TRBV7-2 and TRBJ2-2): GAGVSQSPSNKVTEKGKDVELRCDPISGHTALYWYRQSLGQGLEFLIYFQGNSAPDKSGLPSDRFSAERTGGSVSTLTIQRTQQEDSAVYLCASSLANRGVGELFFGEGSRLTVL.